The 20 T cell receptor beta chains below all came from one sample that was sequenced in a study of blood T cell dynamics during melanoma immunotherapy. Data came from immunoSEQ multiplex PCR; TCRdb stores just in-frame clones and leaves some out. The sample holds 14,000 or so clones, 70% to 90% seen once. Time point given: pre-treatment baseline. The material sequenced was blood, taken from a patient treated with checkpoint blockade. The source of these receptors is a human donor with melanoma.

The rearrangement links TRBV19 to TRBJ1-1; D ambiguous. CDR1 is LNHDA and CDR2 is SQIVND in the germline V gene (reference sequence). The CDR3 runs to 14 residues. V lost 6 bases to trimming and J lost 8 bases, with 19 bases between them. CDR3 in DNA: TGTGCCAGTAGGTCAAGAAATGCAGTCCCCGAAGCTTTCTTT. Encoded protein: CASRSRNAVPEAFF.

Only a few counts were recorded for this clone. The gene calls are TRBV7-9 and TRBJ1-2; 7 bases align to TRBD1. Trimming at V came to 5 bases and at J to 2 bases, leaving 2 bases not matched to a gene. Germline V CDR1 and CDR2: SEHNR, FQNEAQ (reference sequence). There are 13 residues in the CDR3. In DNA, the CDR3 is TGTGCCAGCAGCCGGGACAGCAACTATGGCTACACCTTC. Translated, it gives CASSRDSNYGYTF.

This clone was observed a handful of times. The V gene is TRBV2, the J gene TRBJ2-3, with D uncertain. V lost 3 bases to trimming and J lost 1 base, with 11 bases between them. CDR3 length: 15 amino acids. Per the germline V gene, CDR1 is SNHLY and CDR2 is FYNNEI. CDR3 coding DNA: TGTGCCAGCAGTGATATTTCCCGTGGCACAGATACGCAGTATTTT. Residues: CASSDISRGTDTQYF.

This clone occurred a few times. The chain has TRBV5-1 and TRBJ2-5; D remains ambiguous. V lost 0 bases to trimming and J lost 1 base, with 7 bases between them. The CDR3 totals 14 residues. The germline V gene has CDR1 SGHRS and CDR2 YFSETQ. The CDR3 coding sequence is TGCGCCAGCAGCTTGGATACAAGCCAAGAGACCCAGTACTTC. Translation: CASSLDTSQETQYF.

The chain is built from TRBV29-1 and TRBJ1-2; unclear D gene. CDR1 SQVTM and CDR2 ANQGSEA come from the germline V gene. V dropped 4 bases and J dropped 9 bases, with 9 bases sitting between them. This CDR3 comprises 10 residues. Here the CDR3 reads CSVGENSYTF. The DNA for the CDR3 is TGCAGCGTTGGGGAAAACAGCTACACCTTC.

This sequence joins TRBV5-6 and TRBJ1-2; no clear D. The CDR3 is made up of 13 amino acids. The V gene's germline CDR1 is SGHDT and CDR2 YYEEEE. The ends were cut back, 3 bases at V and 7 bases at J, with 13 bases in the middle. CDR3 sequence reads: CASSSTRFFGYTF. In DNA form, the CDR3 reads TGTGCCAGCAGCTCGACACGGTTTTTTGGCTACACCTTC.

This chain joins TRBV2 and TRBJ2-5, with 8 bases fitting TRBD2. Losses at the gene ends were 3 bases for V and 1 base for J; bases not matched to a gene: 4. The CDR3 runs 15 residues. CDR1 is SNHLY and CDR2 is FYNNEI in the germline V gene. CDR3 DNA: TGTGCCAGCAGTGACTTGCGGGGGGTCCAAGAGACCCAGTACTTC. This sequence encodes CASSDLRGVQETQYF.

The chain carries TRBV5-1 and TRBJ1-4, with TRBD1 as a possible D gene (6 bases). The V end was cut by 3 bases, the J end by 5 bases, with 17 bases between. Germline V gene data show CDR1 as SGHRS and CDR2 as YFSETQ. There are 16 residues in the CDR3. DNA of the CDR3: TGCGCCAGCAGCTCCCAGGCACAGGGACTGAATGAAAAACTGTTTTTT. Amino acid sequence: CASSSQAQGLNEKLFF.

V gene TRBV9 combines with J gene TRBJ1-6, with D possibly being TRBD1 (5 bases). Germline V gives CDR1 SGDLS, CDR2 YYNGEE. V was pared by 4 bases and J by 0 bases, with 8 bases between. CDR3 length: 15 amino acids. The CDR3 loop reads CASSIDSSYNSPLHF. DNA of the CDR3: TGTGCCAGCAGCATCGACAGCTCCTATAATTCACCCCTCCACTTT.

The chain links TRBV7-6 to TRBJ1-4, with 9 bases identical to TRBD1. Trimming took 5 bases from V and 6 from J; bases not matched to a gene: 4. The CDR3 has 14 residues. In germline, CDR1 is SGHVS, CDR2 FNYEAQ. DNA for the CDR3: TGTGCCAGCAGCCCGACAGGGGGAGATGAAAAACTGTTTTTT. Translating it yields CASSPTGGDEKLFF.

V is TRBV15 and J is TRBJ1-6, with D perhaps TRBD1 (5 bases). The V end lost 1 base, the J end lost 7 bases, and 5 bases lay between the germline ends. Germline CDR1 and CDR2: LNHNV and YYDKDF (reference sequence). There are 13 residues in the CDR3. The CDR3 spells CATSRGGNSPLHF. CDR3 nucleotides: TGTGCCACCAGCAGAGGGGGGAATTCACCCCTCCACTTT.

V and J are TRBV19 and TRBJ2-7; no clear D. Per germline, CDR1 LNHDA and CDR2 SQIVND (reference sequence). This CDR3 region has 13 residues. Trimming removed 3 bases at V and 1 base at J, with 7 bases between. The CDR3 bases are TGTGCCAGTAGTATTTCGAGTTCCTACGAGCAGTACGTC. Amino acids: CASSISSSYEQYV.

The gene calls are TRBV19 and TRBJ1-1; 7 bases fit TRBD1. The CDR3 is 15 residues long. The V gene's germline CDR1 is LNHDA and CDR2 SQIVND (reference sequence). Trimming removed 3 bases from V and 4 bases from J; junction bases left unmatched: 8. CDR3 sequence reads: CASSMQAGGTTEAFF. The CDR3 nucleotides read TGTGCCAGTAGTATGCAGGCAGGGGGAACCACTGAAGCTTTCTTT. The variable domain in full, with the rest retrieved from reference TRBV19 and TRBJ1-1, is DGGITQSPKYLFRKEGQNVTLSCEQNLNHDAMYWYRQDPGQGLRLIYYSQIVNDFQKGDIAEGYSVSREKKESFPLTVTSAQKNPTAFYLCASSMQAGGTTEAFFGQGTRLTVV.

CDR3 in DNA: TGTGCCAGCAGCTTAAGTGCGGGGGGGGGCACAGATACGCAGTATTTT. Translating it yields CASSLSAGGGTDTQYF. The V and J genes are TRBV11-2 and TRBJ2-3; TRBD2 aligns across 9 bases. The CDR3 is made up of 16 amino acids. Germline-derived CDR1 and CDR2 are SGHAT and FQNNGV. The V gene end was trimmed by 2 bases and the J gene end by 1 base; junction bases not matched to a gene: 4.

This chain uses TRBV7-2 with TRBJ2-7; 7 bases align to TRBD1. The CDR3 has 14 amino acids. Germline lookup yields CDR1 SGHTA and CDR2 FQGNSA. Trimming cost V 4 bases and J 0 bases; bases outside gene matches: 3. The chain's CDR3 is CASSWGQSSYEQYV. The CDR3 DNA follows: TGTGCCAGCAGCTGGGGACAGAGCTCCTACGAGCAGTACGTC.

The genes are TRBV7-2 and TRBJ2-5; D ambiguous. Germline V gene data show CDR1 as SGHTA and CDR2 as FQGNSA. The V gene lost 5 bases and the J gene lost 5 bases, with 12 bases spanning the gap. This CDR3 spans 13 amino acids. CDR3 residues: CASSPGMKETQYF. The DNA for the CDR3 is TGTGCCAGCAGCCCTGGGATGAAGGAGACCCAGTACTTC.

The rearrangement links TRBV5-1 to TRBJ2-5; 7 nucleotides agree with TRBD2. V shed 7 bases, J shed 2 bases, and the junction held 8 bases outside the gene matches. The CDR3 spans 14 residues. Germline V gene sequence: CDR1 SGHRS, CDR2 YFSETQ. The DNA for the CDR3 is TGCGCCAGCGGGGAGGGCGACGGACAAGAGACCCAGTACTTC. This codes for CASGEGDGQETQYF.

J is TRBJ2-1 and V is TRBV6-5, with 12 bases that match TRBD1. In germline, CDR1 is MNHEY, CDR2 SVGAGI. V shed 2 bases and J 9 bases; nucleotides not matched to a gene: 5. The CDR3 has 15 residues. This CDR3 reads CASSYLGQGAGEQFF. CDR3 bases: TGTGCCAGCAGTTACCTGGGACAGGGGGCGGGTGAGCAGTTCTTC.

V and J are TRBV4-1 and TRBJ1-1; the match to TRBD1 covers 9 bases. This CDR3 has 15 residues. J was trimmed by 3 bases and V by 5 bases; bases with no gene match: 7. The germline V gene has CDR1 MGHRA and CDR2 YSYEKL. DNA for the CDR3: TGCGCCAGCAGCTCACAGGGGGCTGGGGACACTGAAGCTTTCTTT. Encoded protein: CASSSQGAGDTEAFF.

The V call is TRBV7-2, the J call TRBJ1-6, with D perhaps TRBD1 (5 bases). The germline gives CDR1 SGHTA, CDR2 FQGNSA. The CDR3 spans 15 residues. Trimming shortened V by 5 bases and J by 10 bases, and 18 bases separated the two germline ends. The CDR3 DNA follows: TGTGCCAGCAGCCCAAGCGGTAGGGGAGGGTCACCCCTCCACTTT. Translated, it gives CASSPSGRGGSPLHF.